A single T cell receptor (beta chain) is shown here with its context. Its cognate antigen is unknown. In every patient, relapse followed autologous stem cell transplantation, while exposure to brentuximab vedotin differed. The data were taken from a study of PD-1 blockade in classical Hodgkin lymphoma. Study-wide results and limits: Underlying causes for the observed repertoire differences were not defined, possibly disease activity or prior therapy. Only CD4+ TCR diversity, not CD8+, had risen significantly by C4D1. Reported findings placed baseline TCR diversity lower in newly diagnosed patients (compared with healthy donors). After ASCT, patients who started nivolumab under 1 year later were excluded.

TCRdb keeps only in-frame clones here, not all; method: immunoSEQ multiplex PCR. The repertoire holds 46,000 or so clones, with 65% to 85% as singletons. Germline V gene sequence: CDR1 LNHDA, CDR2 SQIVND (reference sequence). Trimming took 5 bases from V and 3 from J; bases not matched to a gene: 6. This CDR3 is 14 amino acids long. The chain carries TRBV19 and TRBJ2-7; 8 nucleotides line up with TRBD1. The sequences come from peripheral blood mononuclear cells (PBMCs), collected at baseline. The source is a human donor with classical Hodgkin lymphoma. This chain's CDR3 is CASSPRDRYYEQYF. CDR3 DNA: TGTGCCAGTAGTCCGCGGGACAGGTACTACGAGCAGTACTTC.